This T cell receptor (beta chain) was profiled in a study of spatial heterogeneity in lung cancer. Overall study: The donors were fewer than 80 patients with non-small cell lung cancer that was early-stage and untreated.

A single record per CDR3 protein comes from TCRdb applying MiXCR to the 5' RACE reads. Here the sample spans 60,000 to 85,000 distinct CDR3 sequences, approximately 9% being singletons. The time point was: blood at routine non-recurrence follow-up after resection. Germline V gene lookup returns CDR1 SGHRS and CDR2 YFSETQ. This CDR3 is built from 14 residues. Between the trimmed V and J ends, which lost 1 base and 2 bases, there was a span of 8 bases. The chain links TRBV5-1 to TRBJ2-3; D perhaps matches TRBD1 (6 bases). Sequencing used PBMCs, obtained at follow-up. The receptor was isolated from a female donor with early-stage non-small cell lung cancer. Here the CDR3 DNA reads TGCGCCAGCAGCTTGAACAGGGACACAGATACGCAGTATTTT. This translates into CASSLNRDTDTQYF.